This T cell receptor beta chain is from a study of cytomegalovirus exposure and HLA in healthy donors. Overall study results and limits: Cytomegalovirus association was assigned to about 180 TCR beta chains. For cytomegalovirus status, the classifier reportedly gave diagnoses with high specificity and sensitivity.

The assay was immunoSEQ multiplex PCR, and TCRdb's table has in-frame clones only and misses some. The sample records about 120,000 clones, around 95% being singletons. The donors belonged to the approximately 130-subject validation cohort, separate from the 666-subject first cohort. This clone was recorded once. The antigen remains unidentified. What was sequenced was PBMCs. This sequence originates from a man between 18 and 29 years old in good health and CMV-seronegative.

Written as DNA, the CDR3 is TGTGCCAGCACCCCCCCCGGGGGGCGAGTAACAGATACGCAGTATTTT. Translation gives CASTPPGGRVTDTQYF. This chain links TRBV28 with TRBJ2-3, with D possibly TRBD2 on 7 matching bases. Germline V lookup: CDR1 MDHEN, CDR2 SYDVKM. V gave up 7 bases and J gave up 3 bases, with 20 bases separating them. CDR3 length: 16 amino acids.